The 4 T cell receptor beta chains below come from one sample, sequenced in a study of cytomegalovirus exposure and HLA in healthy donors. Measured with immunoSEQ multiplex PCR; TCRdb has only the in-frame clones, and not every one. The table includes 200,000 to 250,000 clones, roughly 84% detected once. The sequencing input was PBMCs. The receptor set was obtained from a woman between 18 and 29 years old in good health and CMV-seropositive.

The chain is built from TRBV11-3 and TRBJ2-3; D might be TRBD1 (6 bases). Trimming left V 4 bases short and J 3 bases short, with 14 bases between. The CDR3 length is 15 residues. Germline loops: CDR1 SGHNT, CDR2 YENEEA. The CDR3 DNA reads TGTGCCAGCAGCTCCCCCTGGGACAAGACAGATACGCAGTATTTT. The encoded protein is CASSSPWDKTDTQYF.

This clone has just one count. The gene calls are TRBV25-1 and TRBJ1-1, with 8 bases identical to TRBD1. J lost 10 bases, V lost 4 bases, and 17 bases had no gene match. The CDR3 length is 16 residues. Germline CDR1 reads MGHDK; CDR2 reads SYGVNS. CDR3 coding DNA: TGTGCCAGCAGTGGAGGGCAGGGGGCGCCGGATTTCTTAGCTTTCTTT. Its protein product is CASSGGQGAPDFLAFF. The full variable domain, with the rest looked up from reference TRBV25-1 and TRBJ1-1, is EADIYQTPRYLVIGTGKKITLECSQTMGHDKMYWYQQDPGMELHLIHYSYGVNSTEKGDLSSESTVSRIRTEHFPLTLESARPSHTSQYLCASSGGQGAPDFLAFFGQGTRLTVV.

A note on this clone: Because the CDR3 is missing its conserved closing phenylalanine or tryptophan, this is likely a read error. The DNA is omitted, as the CDR3 cannot be located on it reliably, and the CDR3 follows TCRdb's listing. This chain joins TRBV6-6 and TRBJ2-7; no DNA check was done on the table's D call, TRBD1. The CDR3 is 14 amino acids in total, end residues counted. From germline, CDR1 is MNHNY and CDR2 SVGAGI (reference sequence). The CDR3: CASSYQEDRGLIWS.

The CDR3 nucleotides are TGTGCCAGCGCGGTCTACACCGGGGACAGGTCGAACTACGAGCAGTACTTC. Its translation: CASAVYTGDRSNYEQYF. The chain couples TRBV5-5 to TRBJ2-7; 8 positions match TRBD1. Trimming at V came to 7 bases and at J to 3 bases, leaving 18 bases not matched to a gene. CDR1 is SGHKS, CDR2 YYEKEE, per germline (reference sequence). The CDR3 totals 17 residues.